The next 4 T cell receptor beta chains were all read from a single sample in a study. In TCRdb, the RT-PCR reads were re-called with MiXCR into one record per CDR3 protein. This sample carries about 680,000 distinct CDR3 sequences, approximately 15% of them seen once, and the ten largest clones take 3.6%. Sequencing used memory CD4+ T cells from blood. Every receptor here comes from a female donor in good health, serving as a healthy control.

J is TRBJ2-7 and V is TRBV30, with 7 nucleotides matching TRBD2. The CDR3 sequence is 12 residues long. Unmatched junction bases numbered 4, after V lost 8 bases and J lost 0 bases. Germline-derived CDR1 and CDR2 are GTSNPN and SVGIG (reference sequence). The CDR3 DNA reads as TGTGCCCTAAGCGGGACCTCCTACGAGCAGTACTTC. Translation gives CALSGTSYEQYF.

This clonotype was detected many times. The V and J genes are TRBV4-2 and TRBJ1-2; tentatively, D is TRBD1 (6 bases). The germline V and J ends were trimmed by 3 bases and 4 bases, with 12 bases remaining between them. The V gene's germline CDR1 is LGHNA and CDR2 YNFKEQ. The CDR3 runs to 14 residues. The CDR3 coding sequence is TGTGCCAGCAGCCAGGCTCGGGGGCCCTATGGCTACACCTTC. Residues: CASSQARGPYGYTF.

V is TRBV6-1 and J is TRBJ1-1, with D maybe TRBD1 (5 bases). V was cut by 9 bases and J by 0 bases, with 11 bases left in between. CDR1 MNHNS and CDR2 SASEGT come from the germline V gene. The CDR3 has 13 amino acids. DNA of the CDR3: TGTGCCAGTGCAGGGTTTTTGAACACTGAAGCTTTCTTT. Amino acids: CASAGFLNTEAFF.

A word on this clonotype: Being one base from a much bigger clone, this may be a read error. This chain connects TRBV12-3 or TRBV12-4 to TRBJ1-2; D unresolved. This CDR3 spans 12 amino acids. Trimming removed 6 bases at V and 3 bases at J, with 8 bases between. In DNA form, the CDR3 reads TGTGCCAGCAGCCAGAACTACTATGGCTACACCTTC. Amino acids: CASSQNYYGYTF.